The 31 T cell receptor beta chains reported below all come from one sample, sequenced in a study of cytomegalovirus exposure and HLA in healthy donors. It was with 60 Vbeta and 13 Jbeta primers that the PCR ran. Method: immunoSEQ multiplex PCR; TCRdb's copy keeps in-frame clones and lacks some. This table has about 120,000 clones, around 81% appearing once. Sequencing input: PBMCs. The source is a woman between 35 and 50 years old in good health and CMV-seronegative.

Only one count was recorded for this clone. The chain couples TRBV7-3 to TRBJ2-2, with a tentative D call TRBD1 (6 bases). Germline loops: CDR1 SGHTA, CDR2 FQGTGA. The CDR3 runs to 16 residues. V lost 2 bases and J 2 bases, leaving 12 bases between the germline ends. CDR3 in DNA: TGTGCCAGCAGCTTACGGGCAGGGGCTAACACCGGGGAGCTGTTTTTT. This translates into CASSLRAGANTGELFF.

With regard to this clone: Relative to the germline gene, one junction end is altered; a read error may explain this. This chain uses TRBV6-6 with TRBJ2-4, with TRBD2 identical over 12 bases. The CDR3 has 15 residues. Germline V gene sequence: CDR1 MNHNY, CDR2 SVGAGI (reference sequence). The CDR3 sequence is CASSNAKTSGGSTVF. In nucleotides, the CDR3 is TGTGCCAGCAGTAACGCGAAGACTAGCGGGGGTAGTACAGTCTTC.

This chain joins TRBV19 and TRBJ2-5; 8 positions agree with TRBD2. The trim removed 5 bases at V and 5 bases at J, leaving 16 bases unmatched. The CDR3 is made up of 17 amino acids. From germline, CDR1 is LNHDA and CDR2 SQIVND (reference sequence). CDR3 in amino acids: CASSPRRKLAEGETQYF. The CDR3, as DNA: TGTGCCAGTAGTCCCCGGAGGAAACTAGCGGAGGGGGAGACCCAGTACTTC.

In the case of this clone: At one end the junction does not follow the germline gene, possibly because of a read error. The genes are TRBV7-9 and TRBJ2-2, with TRBD1 as a possible D gene (6 bases). The CDR3 spans 15 residues. CDR1 is SEHNR and CDR2 is FQNEAQ in the germline V gene (reference sequence). CDR3 in DNA: TGTTCCAGCAGCTTAGTCCGGACAGACACCGGGGAGCTGTTTTTT. This gives the protein CSSSLVRTDTGELFF.

This sequence joins TRBV28 and TRBJ1-1; 8 bases are a match to TRBD1. With 3 bases clipped from V and 2 bases from J, the junction kept 8 bases outside the gene matches. Germline CDR1 MDHEN, CDR2 SYDVKM. The length of the CDR3 is 16 residues. This CDR3 is CASSFPRQGTNTEAFF. The CDR3 nucleotides are TGTGCCAGCAGTTTCCCGAGACAGGGGACTAACACTGAAGCTTTCTTT.

The count of this clone is one. This chain links TRBV6-5 with TRBJ2-7, with TRBD1 identical over 12 bases. From germline, CDR1 is MNHEY and CDR2 SVGAGI. Germline trimming cut 8 bases from V and 6 bases from J; bases unmatched to any gene: 11. CDR3 length: 15 residues. The CDR3, as DNA: TGTGCCAGCGGGACAGGGGGCCTGAAAACGCTCGAGCAGTACTTC. Its translation is CASGTGGLKTLEQYF.

The gene calls are TRBV7-9 and TRBJ2-5; 7 bases match TRBD1. After removal of 0 bases from V and 3 bases from J, the junction contained 4 bases not matched to a gene. Germline CDR1 reads SEHNR; CDR2 reads FQNEAQ (reference sequence). The CDR3 sequence is 15 residues long. The CDR3, as DNA: TGTGCCAGCAGCTTAGCGGAGACAGGGAAAGAGACCCAGTACTTC. It translates to CASSLAETGKETQYF.

V usage is TRBV4-3 and J usage is TRBJ2-5; 7 bases match TRBD2. The CDR3 extends over 15 amino acids. Trimming took 0 bases from V and 2 from J; bases not matched to a gene: 3. Germline V CDR1 and CDR2: LGHNA, YSLEER. DNA for the CDR3: TGCGCCAGCAGCCAAGATGGGGGGGAGCAAGAGACCCAGTACTTC. This codes for CASSQDGGEQETQYF.

This rearrangement joins TRBV7-6 to TRBJ2-3, with D maybe TRBD2 (6 bases). Germline CDR1 is SGHVS and CDR2 is FNYEAQ. Trimming took 5 bases from V and 4 from J, leaving 16 bases between them. This CDR3 comprises 15 residues. CDR3 region: CASSPPGVGADTQYF. As DNA, the CDR3 is TGTGCCAGCAGCCCCCCGGGGGTGGGGGCAGATACGCAGTATTTT.

The chain has TRBV19 and TRBJ1-1, with TRBD1 identical over 7 bases. This CDR3 contains 15 residues. Trimming took 6 bases from V and 0 from J; bases not matched to a gene: 7. The germline gives CDR1 LNHDA, CDR2 SQIVND (reference sequence). The CDR3 DNA sequence: TGTGCCAGTAGAGGAACGACAGGGATGAACACTGAAGCTTTCTTT. Amino acid sequence: CASRGTTGMNTEAFF.

The gene calls are TRBV18 and TRBJ1-2, with unresolved D. The length of the CDR3 is 14 residues. The V gene's germline CDR1 is KGHSH and CDR2 LQKENI. The V gene lost 1 base and the J gene lost 7 bases, with 13 bases spanning the gap. The CDR3 is CASSPLPLAGGYTF. CDR3 nucleotide sequence: TGTGCCAGCTCACCACTTCCCCTGGCAGGTGGCTACACCTTC. Together with reference TRBV18 and TRBJ1-2, the CDR3 gives the full variable domain: NAGVMQNPRHLVRRRGQEARLRCSPMKGHSHVYWYRQLPEEGLKFMVYLQKENIIDESGMPKERFSAEFPKEGPSILRIQQVVRGDSAAYFCASSPLPLAGGYTFGSGTRLTVV.

The gene calls are TRBV19 and TRBJ2-3, with 9 bases identical to TRBD1. After removal of 6 bases from V and 4 bases from J, the junction contained 8 bases not matched to a gene. From germline, CDR1 is LNHDA and CDR2 SQIVND (reference sequence). The CDR3 covers 15 residues. The CDR3 sequence is CASRGPGQGPDTQYF. The CDR3, as DNA: TGTGCCAGTAGAGGGCCGGGACAGGGACCAGATACGCAGTATTTT.

With respect to this clone: Because it lacks the conserved phenylalanine or tryptophan at the end, this CDR3 is likely a read error. The rearrangement links TRBV4-2 to TRBJ2-7; D possibly corresponds to TRBD2 (6 bases). Germline CDR1 reads LGHNA; CDR2 reads YNFKEQ. V lost 1 base, J lost 6 bases, and 16 bases lay in between. This CDR3 contains 15 residues. CDR3 amino acids: CASSQGGGTQGEQYL. As DNA, the CDR3 is TGTGCCAGCAGCCAAGGTGGCGGGACGCAAGGCGAGCAGTACCTC.

The chain is built from TRBV6-5 and TRBJ1-1; D may be TRBD1 (6 bases). V dropped 4 bases and J dropped 6 bases, with 15 bases sitting between them. The length of the CDR3 is 14 residues. Germline CDR1 MNHEY, CDR2 SVGAGI. In nucleotides, the CDR3 is TGTGCCAGCAGTTCGGGGTTACAGGGACCTGAAGCTTTCTTT. It is translated as CASSSGLQGPEAFF.

This chain uses TRBV12-5 with TRBJ2-1, with TRBD2 identical over 7 bases. CDR1 and CDR2 (germline): LGHNT, FRNRAP. The V and J ends lost 8 bases and 6 bases, in that order; junction bases with no gene match: 10. This CDR3 is 14 amino acids long. The CDR3 nucleotides read TGTGCTAGTATGGGGCTAGCGGACTCCAATGAGCAGTTCTTC. The encoded protein is CASMGLADSNEQFF.

The rearrangement links TRBV5-4 to TRBJ2-7; 7 nucleotides match TRBD1. Germline CDR1 and CDR2: SGHNT and YYREEE (reference sequence). This CDR3 has 15 residues. Unmatched junction bases numbered 7, after V lost 4 bases and J lost 0 bases. The CDR3 protein is CASSKGTVSSYEQYF. CDR3 coding DNA: TGTGCCAGCAGCAAGGGGACAGTAAGCTCCTACGAGCAGTACTTC.

The rearrangement joins TRBV7-9 to TRBJ2-7; the match to TRBD2 covers 14 bases. Looked up from germline, CDR1 is SEHNR and CDR2 is FQNEAQ (reference sequence). With V trimmed by 5 bases and J by 0 bases, 9 bases remained unmatched. The CDR3 consists of 18 residues. CDR3 DNA sequence: TGTGCCAGCAGCCCTAGGGGACTAGCGGGAGTGAGCTCCTACGAGCAGTACTTC. It yields the protein CASSPRGLAGVSSYEQYF.

This clone occurred a few times. The chain carries TRBV6-5 and TRBJ1-5; possibly TRBD1 for D (5 bases). Germline V CDR1 and CDR2: MNHEY, SVGAGI. V dropped 8 bases and J dropped 2 bases, with 10 bases sitting between them. There are 13 residues in the CDR3. CDR3 sequence (DNA): TGTGCCAGCGGGGGGAGTCGCAATCAGCCCCAGCATTTT. Its translation is CASGGSRNQPQHF.

The chain employs TRBV11-1 and TRBJ2-6, with TRBD1 matching over 7 bases. This CDR3 comprises 17 residues. Germline V gene sequence: CDR1 SGHAT, CDR2 FQDESV (reference sequence). Germline trimming cut 2 bases from V and 3 bases from J; bases unmatched to any gene: 7. CDR3: CASSLPKGGGGANVLTF. DNA for the CDR3: TGTGCCAGCAGCTTACCCAAAGGGGGCGGTGGGGCCAACGTCCTGACTTTC.

This clone showed up just once. The chain combines TRBV20-1 with TRBJ1-1, with D tentatively TRBD1 (6 bases). The CDR3 has 11 amino acids. Germline values: CDR1 DFQATT, CDR2 SNEGSKA (reference sequence). CDR3 sequence reads: CRIKQGTEAFF. Here the CDR3 DNA reads TGCAGGATAAAACAGGGAACTGAAGCTTTCTTT.

The chain uses TRBV9 and TRBJ2-5; 7 positions match TRBD1. This CDR3 is built from 15 residues. In germline, CDR1 is SGDLS, CDR2 YYNGEE. J gave up 4 bases and V 4 bases, and 10 bases lay outside the gene matches. This CDR3 is CASSKGTVSGETQYF. The CDR3 coding sequence is TGTGCCAGCAGCAAAGGGACAGTGTCAGGAGAGACCCAGTACTTC.

This chain uses TRBV7-3 with TRBJ2-1; 8 nucleotides match TRBD2. The CDR3 consists of 15 residues. Germline V gene sequence: CDR1 SGHTA, CDR2 FQGTGA. Unmatched junction bases numbered 10, after V lost 5 bases and J lost 7 bases. The CDR3, as DNA: TGTGCCAGCAGCCCCAGGGGCGGGGGGTTTAATGAGCAGTTCTTC. Its protein product is CASSPRGGGFNEQFF.

This clone occurred a few times. The rearrangement links TRBV4-2 to TRBJ2-3; 9 nucleotides agree with TRBD1. The V gene's germline CDR1 is LGHNA and CDR2 YNFKEQ. V lost 4 bases to trimming and J lost 3 bases; unmatched junction nucleotides: 5. The CDR3 runs 15 residues. The CDR3 nucleotides are TGTGCCAGCAGCCCGGGACAGGGCGGGACAGATACGCAGTATTTT. This sequence encodes CASSPGQGGTDTQYF.

This clone was observed a handful of times. V and J are TRBV5-1 and TRBJ1-5; tentatively, D is TRBD1 (5 bases). The V gene lost 0 bases and the J gene lost 5 bases, with 12 bases spanning the gap. This CDR3 has 15 residues. Per germline, CDR1 SGHRS and CDR2 YFSETQ. The CDR3 DNA reads TGCGCCAGCAGCTTGGTGTCAGGGAATGATCAGCCCCAGCATTTT. Protein product: CASSLVSGNDQPQHF.

The V and J genes are TRBV5-5 and TRBJ2-1, with 7 bases fitting TRBD1. Trimming cost V 0 bases and J 9 bases; bases outside gene matches: 3. Germline V gene lookup returns CDR1 SGHKS and CDR2 YYEKEE (reference sequence). The CDR3 spans 13 residues. The DNA of the CDR3 is TGTGCCAGCAGCTTGGGAGGGGGCAGTGAGCAGTTCTTC. It yields the protein CASSLGGGSEQFF.

This sequence joins TRBV10-1 and TRBJ1-1, with no clear D. The CDR3 is 11 amino acids. CDR1 is WNHNN, CDR2 SYGVQD, per germline (reference sequence). The V end lost 5 bases, the J end lost 7 bases, and 8 bases lay between the germline ends. CDR3 nucleotide sequence: TGCGCCAGCAGTACAGAAATTGAAGCTTTCTTT. This codes for CASSTEIEAFF.

CDR3 sequence: CASSSTLRGTGELFF. CDR3 bases: TGTGCCAGCAGTTCGACCCTAAGGGGCACCGGGGAGCTGTTTTTT. The chain employs TRBV28 and TRBJ2-2; TRBD1 might be the D (5 bases). Germline V gene data show CDR1 as MDHEN and CDR2 as SYDVKM. CDR3 length: 15 amino acids. Trimming took off 4 bases at V and 4 bases at J, with 13 bases between the two ends. The full variable domain, completed using reference TRBV28 and TRBJ2-2, is DVKVTQSSRYLVKRTGEKVFLECVQDMDHENMFWYRQDPGLGLRLIYFSYDVKMKEKGDIPEGYSVSREKKERFSLILESASTNQTSMYLCASSSTLRGTGELFFGEGSRLTVL.

The CDR3 spells CASSLTSSGRPSTDTQYF. DNA for the CDR3: TGTGCCAGCAGCTTGACGTCTAGCGGGAGGCCTAGCACAGATACGCAGTATTTT. The gene calls are TRBV5-5 and TRBJ2-3, with 11 bases aligning to TRBD2. J was trimmed by 0 bases and V by 1 base; bases with no gene match: 7. Germline CDR1 reads SGHKS; CDR2 reads YYEKEE (reference sequence). The CDR3 runs to 18 residues.

This chain connects TRBV28 to TRBJ2-7; D is undetermined. The CDR3 has 14 residues. With 5 bases removed from V and 3 bases from J, the gap between germline ends came to 14 bases. CDR1 and CDR2 (germline): MDHEN, SYDVKM. CDR3: CASSLNPSYYEQYF. CDR3 bases: TGTGCCAGCAGTCTTAACCCTTCCTACTACGAGCAGTACTTC.

The chain recombines TRBV2 with TRBJ2-1, with TRBD1 as a possible D gene (6 bases). This CDR3 region has 15 residues. V dropped 6 bases and J dropped 2 bases, with 14 bases sitting between them. The germline gives CDR1 SNHLY, CDR2 FYNNEI. CDR3 sequence: CASRQQGFTYNEQFF. The CDR3 DNA sequence: TGTGCCAGCAGGCAACAGGGATTTACCTACAATGAGCAGTTCTTC.

This chain links TRBV11-3 with TRBJ1-1; no clear D. The germline V gene encodes CDR1 SGHNT and CDR2 YENEEA. The CDR3 is 14 amino acids. Trimming shortened V by 2 bases and J by 0 bases, and 7 bases separated the two germline ends. Here the CDR3 DNA reads TGTGCCAGCAGCTTAAGCGGATTGAACACTGAAGCTTTCTTT. This codes for CASSLSGLNTEAFF.